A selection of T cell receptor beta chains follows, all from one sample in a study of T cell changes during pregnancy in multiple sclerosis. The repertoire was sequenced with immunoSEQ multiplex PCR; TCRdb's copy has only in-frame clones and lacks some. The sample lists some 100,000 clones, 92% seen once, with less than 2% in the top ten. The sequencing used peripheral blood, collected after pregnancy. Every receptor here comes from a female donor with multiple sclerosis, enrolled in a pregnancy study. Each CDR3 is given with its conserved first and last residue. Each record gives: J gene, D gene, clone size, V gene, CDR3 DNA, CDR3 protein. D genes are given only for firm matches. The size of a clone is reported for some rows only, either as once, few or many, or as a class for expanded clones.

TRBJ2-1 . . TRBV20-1 TGCAGTGCTAGAGTCCCTAGCAAGGGCTTCTTC CSARVPSKGFF
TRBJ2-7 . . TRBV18 TGTGCCAGCGGCCCCCGTCTCTACGAGCAGTACTTC CASGPRLYEQYF
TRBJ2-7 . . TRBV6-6 TGTGCCAGCGGACGAGACAGTAACTACGAGCAGTACTTC CASGRDSNYEQYF
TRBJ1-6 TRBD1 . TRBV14 TGTGCCAGCAGCCACGGTCAGGGGGCTCTTTCACCCCTCCACTTT CASSHGQGALSPLHF
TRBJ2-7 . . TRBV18 TGTGCCAGCTCACCAACGGGTACCTCCTACGAGCAGTACTTC CASSPTGTSYEQYF
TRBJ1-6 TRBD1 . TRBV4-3 TGCGCCAGCAGCCAAGCCCTGGACAGGGGGCTTTCACCCCTCCACTTT CASSQALDRGLSPLHF
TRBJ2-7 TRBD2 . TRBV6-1 TGTGCCAGCAGTGGGGCGCTTAAATCACTAGCGGTCTTTACCTACGAGCAGTACTTC CASSGALKSLAVFTYEQYF
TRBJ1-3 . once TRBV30 TGTGCCTGGAGTGTAGAGAGGAGACTTTTCTCTGGAAACACCATATATTTT CAWSVERRLFSGNTIYF
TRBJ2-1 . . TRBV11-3 TGTGCCAGCAGCTTAAGCGGGCTTTACAATGAGCAGTTCTTC CASSLSGLYNEQFF
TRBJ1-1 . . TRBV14 TGTGCCAGCAGCCAAGTTCGGACAGACACTGAAGCTTTCTTT CASSQVRTDTEAFF
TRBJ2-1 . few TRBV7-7 TGTGCCAGCAGCTTAAACAATGTCGACAACAATGAGCAGTTCTTC CASSLNNVDNNEQFF
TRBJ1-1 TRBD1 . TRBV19 TGTGCCAGTAGTACGACAGGGCTCACTGAAGCTTTCTTT CASSTTGLTEAFF
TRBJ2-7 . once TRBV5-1 TGCGCCAGCAGCATTGGAGTAGGCTTATACTTC CASSIGVGLYF
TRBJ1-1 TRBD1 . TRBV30 TGTGCCTGGAGTGTAGGACAGGGGACTGAAGCTTTCTTT CAWSVGQGTEAFF
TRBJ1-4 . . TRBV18 TGTGCCAGCTCACGGGGACAATCCCGTGAAAAACTGTTTTTT CASSRGQSREKLFF
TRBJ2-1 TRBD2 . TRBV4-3 TGCGCCAGCAGCCGGGCGGCGACTAGCGGGTTTGAGCAGTTCTTC CASSRAATSGFEQFF
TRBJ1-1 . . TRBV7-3 TGTGCCAGCAGCGAGACAGGGAACACTGAAGCTTTCTTT CASSETGNTEAFF
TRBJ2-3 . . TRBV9 TGTGCCAGCGCCTTAACCGGACTAAACACAGATACGCAGTATTTT CASALTGLNTDTQYF
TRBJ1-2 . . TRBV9 TGTGCCAGCAGCGCCGGGGGGGCTAACTATGGCTACACCTTC CASSAGGANYGYTF
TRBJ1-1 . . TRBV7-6 TGTGCCAGCAGCGGACAGCTGAACACTGAAGCTTTCTTT CASSGQLNTEAFF
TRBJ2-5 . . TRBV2 TGTGCCAGCAGTTATAGCCGCGTCCAAGAGACCCAGTACTTC CASSYSRVQETQYF
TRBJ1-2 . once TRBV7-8 TGTGCCAGCAGCCTTAGGATCCTAGATCGAGACTCCTATGGCTACACCTTC CASSLRILDRDSYGYTF
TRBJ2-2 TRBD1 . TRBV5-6 TGTGCCAGCAGCTTTCGACAGGGGGTGTTCACCGGGGAGCTGTTTTTT CASSFRQGVFTGELFF
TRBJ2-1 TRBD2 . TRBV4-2 TGTGCCAGCAGCCAAGGCACTAGCGGGAGGGAAAATGAGCAGTTCTTC CASSQGTSGRENEQFF
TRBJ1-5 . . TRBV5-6 TGTGCCAGCAGCTTGGGGGGCAGGGGCTCAGGTGTCAATCAGCCCCAGCATTTT CASSLGGRGSGVNQPQHF
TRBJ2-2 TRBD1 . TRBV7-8 TGTGCCAGCAGCCCGCGTCCGGGACAGGGGCGTATTAGGGAGCTGTTTTTT CASSPRPGQGRIRELFF
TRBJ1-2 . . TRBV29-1 TGCAGCGTCGGAGGGGATGGCTACACCTTC CSVGGDGYTF
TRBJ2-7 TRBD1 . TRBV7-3 TGTGCCAGCTCCCCTGCCGGGACAGGGGGCGCGTACGAGCAGTACTTC CASSPAGTGGAYEQYF
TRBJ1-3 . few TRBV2 TGTGCCAGTGGGCAAGGCCGGGGAAACACCATATATTTT CASGQGRGNTIYF
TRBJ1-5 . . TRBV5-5 TGTGCCAGCCAGGGGCCTTTTACCGGACCCCAGCATTTT CASQGPFTGPQHF
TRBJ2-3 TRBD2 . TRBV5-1 TGCGCCAGCAGCGTGGGACTAGCGGGGGGAAGGACAGATACGCAGTATTTT CASSVGLAGGRTDTQYF
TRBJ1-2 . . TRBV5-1 TGCGCCAGCAGCTTGGGGTCCAGAACAGGGGGCTACACCTTC CASSLGSRTGGYTF
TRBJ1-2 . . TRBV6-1 TGTGCCAGCAGTGATCGACGACTAACCTTGGTCGGCTACACCTTC CASSDRRLTLVGYTF
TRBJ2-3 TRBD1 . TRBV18 TGTGCCAGCTCACCAGGCACAGGGGGCTTGACAGATACGCAGTATTTT CASSPGTGGLTDTQYF
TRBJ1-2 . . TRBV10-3 TGTGCCATCACCCCCGAGTCTGCTAACTATGGCTACACCTTC CAITPESANYGYTF
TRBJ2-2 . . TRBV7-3 TGTGCCAGCAGCTTAAGCGGGGCGAGTACCGGGGAGCTGTTTTTT CASSLSGASTGELFF
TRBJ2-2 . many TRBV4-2 TGTGCCAGCAGCCAACTCCGGGGCTCCGAGGGGGGGGTTTCCGGGGAGCTGTTTTTT CASSQLRGSEGGVSGELFF
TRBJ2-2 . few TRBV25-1 TGTGCCAGCAGTGGGGGACTTTACACCGGGGAGCTGTTTTTT CASSGGLYTGELFF
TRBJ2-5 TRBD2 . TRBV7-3 TGTGCCAGCAGCTTAAGGCTAGCGGGGGCCCAAGAGACCCAGTACTTC CASSLRLAGAQETQYF
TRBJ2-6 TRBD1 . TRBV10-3 TGTGCCATCAGTTTCAAGACAGGGGGCCCTGGGGCCAACGTCCTGACTTTC CAISFKTGGPGANVLTF
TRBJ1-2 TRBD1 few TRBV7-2 TGTGCCAGCAGCTTGTGGACAGGGCCAAGCGGGGGCTACACCTTC CASSLWTGPSGGYTF
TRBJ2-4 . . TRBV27 TGTGCCAGCAGTGCGACCCGGGACACTAAAAACATTCAGTACTTC CASSATRDTKNIQYF
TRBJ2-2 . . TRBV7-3 TGTGCCAGCAGCTTAAGAGGGCAGCCAGAGGCTACCGGGGAGCTGTTTTTT CASSLRGQPEATGELFF
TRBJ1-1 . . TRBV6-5 TGTGCCAGCAGTTACTCCCGGGGTGAGGGCACTGAAGCTTTCTTT CASSYSRGEGTEAFF
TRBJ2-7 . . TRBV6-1 TGTGCCAGCAGTGAGGTGGTGCGGGGCGAGCAGTACTTC CASSEVVRGEQYF
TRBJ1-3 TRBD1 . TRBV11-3 TGTGCCAGCAGCCTTGGACAGGGGGCTAACACCATATATTTT CASSLGQGANTIYF
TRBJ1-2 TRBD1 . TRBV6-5 TGTGCCAGCAGACAGCCGGGACAGGCTAACTATGGCTACACCTTC CASRQPGQANYGYTF
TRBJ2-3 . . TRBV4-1 TGCGCCAGCAGCCAACAAGCGACAGGCACAGATACGCAGTATTTT CASSQQATGTDTQYF
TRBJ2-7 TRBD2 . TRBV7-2 TGTGCCAGCAGCTCGGGACTAGCGGGATTTTCCTACGAGCAGTACTTC CASSSGLAGFSYEQYF
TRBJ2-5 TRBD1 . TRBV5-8 TGTGCCAGCAGCGGAACAGGGGTACAAGAGACCCAGTACTTC CASSGTGVQETQYF
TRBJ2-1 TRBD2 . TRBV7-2 TGTGCCAGCAGCCCCTATCTAGCGGGAGCGGGGAATGAGCAGTTCTTC CASSPYLAGAGNEQFF
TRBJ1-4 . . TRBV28 TGTGCCAGCAATTCCGAAACCTGGGCCGAACTGTTTTTT CASNSETWAELFF